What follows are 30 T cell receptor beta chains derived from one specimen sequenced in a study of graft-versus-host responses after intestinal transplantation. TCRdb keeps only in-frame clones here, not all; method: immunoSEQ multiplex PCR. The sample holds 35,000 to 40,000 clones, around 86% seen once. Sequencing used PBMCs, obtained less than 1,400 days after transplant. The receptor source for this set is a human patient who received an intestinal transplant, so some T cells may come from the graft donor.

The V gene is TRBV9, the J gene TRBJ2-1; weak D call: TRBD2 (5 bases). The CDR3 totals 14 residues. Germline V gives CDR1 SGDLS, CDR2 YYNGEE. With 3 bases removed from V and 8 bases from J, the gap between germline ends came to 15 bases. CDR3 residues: CASSEEVLGHEQFF. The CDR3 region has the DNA TGTGCCAGCAGCGAGGAGGTCCTCGGGCATGAGCAGTTCTTC.

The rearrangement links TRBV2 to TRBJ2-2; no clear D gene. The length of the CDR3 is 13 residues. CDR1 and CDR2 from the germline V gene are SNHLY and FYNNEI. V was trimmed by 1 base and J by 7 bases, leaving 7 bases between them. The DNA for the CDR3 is TGTGCCAGCAGTGAAGTAGCAGGCGGGGAGCTGTTTTTT. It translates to CASSEVAGGELFF.

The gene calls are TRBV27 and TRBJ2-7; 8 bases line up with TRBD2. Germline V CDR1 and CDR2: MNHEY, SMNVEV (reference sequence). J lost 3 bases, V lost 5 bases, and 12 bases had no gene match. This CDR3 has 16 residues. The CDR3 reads CASSLAGDGGSYEQYF. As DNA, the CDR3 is TGTGCCAGCAGTCTAGCGGGTGACGGGGGAAGCTACGAGCAGTACTTC.

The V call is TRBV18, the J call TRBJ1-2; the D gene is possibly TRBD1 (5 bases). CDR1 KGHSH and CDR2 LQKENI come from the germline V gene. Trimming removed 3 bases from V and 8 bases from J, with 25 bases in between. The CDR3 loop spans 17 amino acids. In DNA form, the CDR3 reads TGTGCCAGCTCACCCCTCGGGACTGCGGACCTTTCTGGGGGCTACACCTTC. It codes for CASSPLGTADLSGGYTF.

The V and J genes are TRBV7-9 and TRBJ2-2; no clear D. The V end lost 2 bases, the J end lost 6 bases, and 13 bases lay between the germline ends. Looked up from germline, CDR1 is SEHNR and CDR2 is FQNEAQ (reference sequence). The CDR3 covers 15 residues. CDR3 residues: CASSLTGHYSGELFF. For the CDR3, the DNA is TGTGCCAGCAGCTTAACTGGTCATTACTCCGGGGAGCTGTTTTTT.

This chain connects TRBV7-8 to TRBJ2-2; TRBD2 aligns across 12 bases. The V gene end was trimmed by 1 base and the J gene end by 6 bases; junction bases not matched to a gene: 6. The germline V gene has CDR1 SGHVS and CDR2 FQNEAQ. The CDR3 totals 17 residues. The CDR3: CASSLVPSGGAAGELFF. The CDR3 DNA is TGTGCCAGCAGCTTAGTTCCTAGCGGGGGGGCAGCCGGGGAGCTGTTTTTT.

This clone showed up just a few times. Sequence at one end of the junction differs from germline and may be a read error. This CDR3 is CASSLGRGGLTDTQYF. Written as DNA, the CDR3 is TGTGCTAGCAGCTTAGGTAGGGGGGGCCTGACAGATACGCAGTATTTT. V gene TRBV7-7 combines with J gene TRBJ2-3, with D maybe TRBD2 (7 bases). This CDR3 has 16 residues. The germline V gene has CDR1 SSHAT and CDR2 FNYEAQ (reference sequence).

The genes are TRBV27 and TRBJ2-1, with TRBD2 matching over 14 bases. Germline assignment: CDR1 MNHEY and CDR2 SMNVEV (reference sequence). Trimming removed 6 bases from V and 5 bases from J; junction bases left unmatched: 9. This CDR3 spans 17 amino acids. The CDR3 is CASSRTSGRSLNNEQFF. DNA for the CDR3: TGTGCCAGCAGCCGGACTAGCGGGAGGTCCCTAAACAATGAGCAGTTCTTC.

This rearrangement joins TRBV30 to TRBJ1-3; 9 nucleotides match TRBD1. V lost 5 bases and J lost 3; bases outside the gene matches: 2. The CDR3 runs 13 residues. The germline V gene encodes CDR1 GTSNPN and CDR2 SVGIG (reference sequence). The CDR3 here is CAWGQGFGNTIYF. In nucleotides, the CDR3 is TGTGCCTGGGGACAGGGGTTTGGAAACACCATATATTTT.

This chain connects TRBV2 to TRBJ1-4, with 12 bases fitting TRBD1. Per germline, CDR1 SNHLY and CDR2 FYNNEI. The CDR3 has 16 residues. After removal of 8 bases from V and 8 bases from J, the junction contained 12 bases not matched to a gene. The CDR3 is CASGPGQGALGEKLFF. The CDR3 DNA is TGTGCCAGCGGTCCGGGACAGGGGGCGTTGGGAGAAAAACTGTTTTTT.

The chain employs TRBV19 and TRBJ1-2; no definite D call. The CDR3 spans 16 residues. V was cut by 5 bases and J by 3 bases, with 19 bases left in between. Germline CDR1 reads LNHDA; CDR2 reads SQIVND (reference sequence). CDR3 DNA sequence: TGTGCCAGTAGTTCCCCACGGCGGACGTCAGACTATGGCTACACCTTC. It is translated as CASSSPRRTSDYGYTF.

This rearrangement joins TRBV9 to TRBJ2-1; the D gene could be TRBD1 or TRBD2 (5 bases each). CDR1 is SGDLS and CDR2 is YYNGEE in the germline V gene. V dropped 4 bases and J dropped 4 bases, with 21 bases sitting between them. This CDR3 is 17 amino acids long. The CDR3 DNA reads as TGTGCCAGCAGCTACTCTCTCGGGACGGGGATTTACAATGAGCAGTTCTTC. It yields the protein CASSYSLGTGIYNEQFF.

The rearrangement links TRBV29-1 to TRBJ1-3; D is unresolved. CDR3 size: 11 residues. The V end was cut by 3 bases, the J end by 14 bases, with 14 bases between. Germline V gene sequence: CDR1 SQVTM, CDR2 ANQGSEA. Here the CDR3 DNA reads TGCAGCGTTGATCATCCGGGTCCTCTATATTTT. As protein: CSVDHPGPLYF. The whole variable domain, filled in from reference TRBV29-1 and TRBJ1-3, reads SAVISQKPSRDICQRGTSLTIQCQVDSQVTMMFWYRQQPGQSLTLIATANQGSEATYESGFVIDKFPISRPNLTFSTLTVSNMSPEDSSIYLCSVDHPGPLYFGEGSWLTVV.

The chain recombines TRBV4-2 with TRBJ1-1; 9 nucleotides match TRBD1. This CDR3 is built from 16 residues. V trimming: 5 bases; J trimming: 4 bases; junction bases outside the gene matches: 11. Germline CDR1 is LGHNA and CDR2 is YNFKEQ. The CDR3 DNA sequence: TGTGCCAGCAGCTTGGGTGTGGGACAGGGTAGCACTGAAGCTTTCTTT. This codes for CASSLGVGQGSTEAFF.

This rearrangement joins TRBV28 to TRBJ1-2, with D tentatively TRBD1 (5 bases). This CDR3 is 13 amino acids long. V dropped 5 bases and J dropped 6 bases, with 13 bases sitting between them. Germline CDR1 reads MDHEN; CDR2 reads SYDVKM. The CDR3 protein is CASSIGTIHGYTF. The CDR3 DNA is TGTGCCAGCAGTATCGGGACGATTCATGGCTACACCTTC.

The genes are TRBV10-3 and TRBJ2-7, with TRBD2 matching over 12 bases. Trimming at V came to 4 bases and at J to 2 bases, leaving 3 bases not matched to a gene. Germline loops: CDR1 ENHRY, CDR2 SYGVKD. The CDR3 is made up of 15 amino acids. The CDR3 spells CAISVLAGGAYEQYF. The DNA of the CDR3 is TGTGCCATCAGTGTACTAGCGGGAGGTGCCTACGAGCAGTACTTC.

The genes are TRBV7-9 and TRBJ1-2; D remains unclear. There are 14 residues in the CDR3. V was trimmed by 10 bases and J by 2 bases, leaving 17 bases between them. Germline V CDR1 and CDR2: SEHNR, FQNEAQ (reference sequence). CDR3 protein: CATRPLGGNYGYTF. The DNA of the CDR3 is TGTGCCACCAGGCCCCTTGGAGGAAACTATGGCTACACCTTC.

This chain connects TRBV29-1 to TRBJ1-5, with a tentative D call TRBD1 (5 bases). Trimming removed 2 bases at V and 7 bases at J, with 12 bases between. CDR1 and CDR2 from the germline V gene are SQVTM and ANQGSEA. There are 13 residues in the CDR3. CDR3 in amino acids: CSVEHGAGQPQHF. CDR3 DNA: TGCAGCGTTGAACACGGGGCTGGGCAGCCCCAGCATTTT.

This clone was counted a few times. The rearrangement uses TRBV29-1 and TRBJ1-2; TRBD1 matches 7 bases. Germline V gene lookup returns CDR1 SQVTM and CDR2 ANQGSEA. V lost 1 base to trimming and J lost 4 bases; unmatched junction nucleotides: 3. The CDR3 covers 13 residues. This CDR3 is CSVEGRGLYGYTF. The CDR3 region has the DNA TGCAGCGTTGAAGGAAGGGGGCTCTATGGCTACACCTTC.

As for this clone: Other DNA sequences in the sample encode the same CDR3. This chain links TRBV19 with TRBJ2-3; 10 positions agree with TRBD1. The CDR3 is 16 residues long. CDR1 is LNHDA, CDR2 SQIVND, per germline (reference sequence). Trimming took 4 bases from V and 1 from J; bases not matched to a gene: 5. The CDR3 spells CASSKTGTGGTDTQYF. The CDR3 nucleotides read TGTGCCAGTAGTAAGACCGGGACAGGGGGCACAGATACGCAGTATTTT.

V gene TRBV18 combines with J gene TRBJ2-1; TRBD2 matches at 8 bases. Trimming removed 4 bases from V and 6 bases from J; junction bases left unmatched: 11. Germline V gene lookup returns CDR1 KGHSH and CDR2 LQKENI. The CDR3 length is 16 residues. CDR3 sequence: CASSLTSGSGGNEQFF. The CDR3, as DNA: TGTGCCAGCTCACTAACTAGCGGTTCTGGTGGCAATGAGCAGTTCTTC.

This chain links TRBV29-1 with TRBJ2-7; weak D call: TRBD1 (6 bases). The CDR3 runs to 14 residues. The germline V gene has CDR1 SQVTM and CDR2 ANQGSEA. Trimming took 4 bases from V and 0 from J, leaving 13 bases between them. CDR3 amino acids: CSVARDTSSYEQYF. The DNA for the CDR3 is TGCAGCGTTGCACGGGACACCAGCTCCTACGAGCAGTACTTC.

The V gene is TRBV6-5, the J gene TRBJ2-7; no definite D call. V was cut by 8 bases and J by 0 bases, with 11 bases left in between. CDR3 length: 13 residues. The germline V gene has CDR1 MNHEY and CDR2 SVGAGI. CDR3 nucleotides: TGTGCCAGCTTAGTAGGAGCCTCCTACGAGCAGTACTTC. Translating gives CASLVGASYEQYF.

The CDR3 DNA sequence: TGTGCCAGCAGCCGAGAAAAGCAGGGGGGTGAAAAACTGTTTTTT. It encodes CASSREKQGGEKLFF. The rearrangement joins TRBV4-2 to TRBJ1-4, with 7 nucleotides matching TRBD1. Germline-derived CDR1 and CDR2 are LGHNA and YNFKEQ. V trimming: 4 bases; J trimming: 7 bases; junction bases outside the gene matches: 9. This CDR3 is built from 15 residues.

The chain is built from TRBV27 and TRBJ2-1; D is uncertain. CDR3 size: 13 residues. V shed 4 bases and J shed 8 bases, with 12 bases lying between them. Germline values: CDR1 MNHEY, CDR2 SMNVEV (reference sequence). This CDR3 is CASSYLPNDEQFF. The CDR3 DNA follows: TGTGCCAGCAGTTATCTCCCTAACGATGAGCAGTTCTTC.

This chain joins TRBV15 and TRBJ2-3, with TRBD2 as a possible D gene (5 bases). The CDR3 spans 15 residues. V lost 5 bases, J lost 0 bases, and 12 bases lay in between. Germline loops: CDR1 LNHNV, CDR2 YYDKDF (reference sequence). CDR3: CATSFRGTSTDTQYF. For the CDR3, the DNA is TGTGCCACCAGCTTCCGGGGTACTAGCACAGATACGCAGTATTTT. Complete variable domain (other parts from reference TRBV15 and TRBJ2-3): DAMVIQNPRYQVTQFGKPVTLSCSQTLNHNVMYWYQQKSSQAPKLLFHYYDKDFNNEADTPDNFQSRRPNTSFCFLDIRSPGLGDTAMYLCATSFRGTSTDTQYFGPGTRLTVL.

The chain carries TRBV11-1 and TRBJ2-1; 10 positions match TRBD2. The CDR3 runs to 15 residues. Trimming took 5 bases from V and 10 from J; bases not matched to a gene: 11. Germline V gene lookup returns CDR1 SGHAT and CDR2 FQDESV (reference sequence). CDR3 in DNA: TGTGCCAGCAGCCCCTGGCTAGCGGGAGCTGGCGAGCAGTTCTTC. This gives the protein CASSPWLAGAGEQFF.

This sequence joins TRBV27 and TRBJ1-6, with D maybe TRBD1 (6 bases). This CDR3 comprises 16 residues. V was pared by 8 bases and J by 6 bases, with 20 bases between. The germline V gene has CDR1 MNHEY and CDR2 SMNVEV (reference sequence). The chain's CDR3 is CASRSFTQGPNSPLHF. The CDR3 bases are TGTGCCAGCCGTTCTTTTACGCAGGGGCCTAATTCACCCCTCCACTTT.

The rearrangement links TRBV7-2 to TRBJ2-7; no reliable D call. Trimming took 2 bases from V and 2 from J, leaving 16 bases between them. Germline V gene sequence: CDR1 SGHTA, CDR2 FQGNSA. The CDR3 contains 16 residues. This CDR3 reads CASSLLAVFFTYEQYF. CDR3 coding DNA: TGTGCCAGCAGCTTACTGGCAGTCTTTTTTACCTACGAGCAGTACTTC.

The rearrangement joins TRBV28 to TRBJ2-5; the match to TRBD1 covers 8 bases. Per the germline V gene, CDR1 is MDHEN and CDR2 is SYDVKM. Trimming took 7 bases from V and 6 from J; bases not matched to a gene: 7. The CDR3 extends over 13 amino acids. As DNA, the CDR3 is TGTGCCAGCACATCGACAGGGGAAAAGACCCAGTACTTC. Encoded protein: CASTSTGEKTQYF.